Listed below are T cell receptor beta chains from one sample, sequenced in a study of shared clonotypes between healthy human individuals. Produced via immunoSEQ multiplex PCR; TCRdb's table is partial and in-frame only. The repertoire holds some 1 million clones, with 65% to 75% as singletons. Sequencing was performed on memory CD4+ T cells sorted from blood. Source of these receptors: a man aged 18-30 years in good health. CDR3s include the opening cysteine and the closing phenylalanine or tryptophan. A D gene is named only where the DNA matches it firmly. Clone size appears in some rows only: once, few, many, or a class for an expanded clone.

-	-	TRBJ1-1	TRBV30	TGTGCCTGGGGGGACCACAGGGTGGAAACTGAAGCTTTCTTT	CAWGDHRVETEAFF
-	-	TRBJ1-2	TRBV5-1	TGCGCCAGCAGCTCCCTAGGGTCGGCAGGGTTTGCGGGCTACACCTTC	CASSSLGSAGFAGYTF
TRBD2	-	TRBJ2-5	TRBV19	TGTGCCAGTAGTATTGGACTAGCGGGAGTAATGGAGACCCAGTACTTC	CASSIGLAGVMETQYF
TRBD1	few	TRBJ1-1	TRBV2	TGTGCCAGCAGTGACAGGGGGGGCTCCACTGAAGCTTTCTTT	CASSDRGGSTEAFF
-	many	TRBJ2-2	TRBV11-3	TGTGCCAGCAGCTTAGGGGCTATCACCGGGGAGCTGTTTTTT	CASSLGAITGELFF
TRBD1	-	TRBJ2-5	TRBV10-3	TGTGCCATCAGTGAGGTGACAGGGGCCGGGATGTCCCAGTACTTC	CAISEVTGAGMSQYF
TRBD1	-	TRBJ1-1	TRBV9	TGTGCCAGCAGCCCGAGACAGGGGGGGCACACTGAAGCTTTCTTT	CASSPRQGGHTEAFF
-	-	TRBJ1-2	TRBV30	TGTGCCTGGATTGGGTATCATGGCTACACCTTC	CAWIGYHGYTF
TRBD2	-	TRBJ2-7	TRBV18	TGTGCCAGCTCACCCGGGACTAGCTCCTACGAGCAGTACTTC	CASSPGTSSYEQYF
-	few	TRBJ2-5	TRBV18	TGTGCCAGCTCACCGGGCAGAGCCTTCCAAGAGACCCAGTACTTC	CASSPGRAFQETQYF
TRBD2	-	TRBJ2-7	TRBV11-2	TGTGCCAGCAGCTTGGGGAGGGGCGGCCCCCGCTCCTACGAGCAGTACTTC	CASSLGRGGPRSYEQYF
-	-	TRBJ2-2	TRBV5-4	TGTGCCAGCAGCTTGGCACTAGGTGGGCCCGGGGAGCTGTTTTTT	CASSLALGGPGELFF
TRBD1	-	TRBJ1-6	TRBV2	TGTGCCAGCAGTGAGAGGGACAGATCGAGCTCCTATAATTCACCCCTCCACTTT	CASSERDRSSSYNSPLHF
TRBD1	-	TRBJ1-2	TRBV6-1	TGTGCCAGCAGCGGGACAGTCTATGGCTACACCTTC	CASSGTVYGYTF
-	-	TRBJ2-3	TRBV7-6	TGTGCCAGCAGCCCCCTCGGGGAGGCTACGCAGTATTTT	CASSPLGEATQYF
-	-	TRBJ1-1	TRBV7-2	TGTGCCAGCAGCTCCGTATCAGGCCCAATGAACACTGAAGCTTTCTTT	CASSSVSGPMNTEAFF
TRBD1	-	TRBJ1-6	TRBV19	TGTGCCAGTAGTGCCTCGGGACAGTATAATTCACCCCTCCACTTT	CASSASGQYNSPLHF
-	-	TRBJ1-6	TRBV5-1	TGCGCCAGCAGCTTGCTGGATAATTCACCCCTCCACTTT	CASSLLDNSPLHF
TRBD1	-	TRBJ2-1	TRBV7-8	TGTGCCAGCAGCTGGGGGACAGGCTCCTACAATGAGCAGTTCTTC	CASSWGTGSYNEQFF
TRBD1	many	TRBJ1-6	TRBV5-1	TGCGCCAGCAGCCGGACAGGGCTAACCTATAATTCACCCCTCCACTTT	CASSRTGLTYNSPLHF
-	-	TRBJ2-7	TRBV21-1	TGTGCCAGCCGCGACAGTATCCCCTACGAGCAGTACTTC	CASRDSIPYEQYF
TRBD1	-	TRBJ2-5	TRBV5-1	TGCGCCAGCAGCCAAGGACAGGCGGAGACCCAGTACTTC	CASSQGQAETQYF
-	-	TRBJ1-5	TRBV28	TGTGCCAGCAGTTTAAGTGAGTGGGGGCAAGATAGCAATCAGCCCCAGCATTTT	CASSLSEWGQDSNQPQHF
TRBD1	-	TRBJ2-7	TRBV7-2	TGTGCCAGCAGTCTAGTACAGGGGACAACCTACGAGCAGTACTTC	CASSLVQGTTYEQYF
-	-	TRBJ2-5	TRBV4-3	TGCGCCAGCAGCCAGGATTGGCTAGAGACCCAGTACTTC	CASSQDWLETQYF
-	-	TRBJ2-7	TRBV18	TGTGCCAGCTCCCCTGGACGGGAAACGGGCTACGAGCAGTACTTC	CASSPGRETGYEQYF
-	-	TRBJ1-4	TRBV5-8	TGTGCCAGCAGTAGGGACACTACAACTAATGAAAAACTGTTTTTT	CASSRDTTTNEKLFF
-	few	TRBJ2-1	TRBV5-1	TGCGCCAGCAGCTTTTCCGGACTAAGCTCCTACAATGAGCAGTTCTTC	CASSFSGLSSYNEQFF
TRBD2	-	TRBJ2-1	TRBV7-9	TGTGCCAGCAGGCCTAGACTAGCGGGGGCCGTACACAATGAGCAGTTCTTC	CASRPRLAGAVHNEQFF
-	-	TRBJ1-2	TRBV29-1	TGCAGCGCCCCGGGTGAGGGAAACTATGGCTACACCTTC	CSAPGEGNYGYTF
-	-	TRBJ1-1	TRBV4-1	TGCGCCAGCAGCCACGCTCGGGGGATCCGTGTTTTAGACACTGAAGCTTTCTTT	CASSHARGIRVLDTEAFF
TRBD1	many	TRBJ1-6	TRBV6-1	TGTGCCAGCAGCGATAGACAGGGGTATTCACCCCTCCACTTT	CASSDRQGYSPLHF
-	-	TRBJ2-7	TRBV5-1	TGCGCCAGCAGCTTGGGCGGGACCGCAGACCGCGAGCAGTACTTC	CASSLGGTADREQYF
-	many	TRBJ1-2	TRBV14	TGTGCCAGCAGCCAAGGCCCCAGAGGAGGCTACACCTTC	CASSQGPRGGYTF
-	-	TRBJ2-5	TRBV5-8	TGTGCCAGCAGCTTGGGAGGACAACTGGTCAAGGAGACCCAGTACTTC	CASSLGGQLVKETQYF
TRBD1	-	TRBJ1-2	TRBV28	TGTGCCATCGCTACGGGACAGGGGACCGGCTACACCTTC	CAIATGQGTGYTF
-	-	TRBJ2-5	TRBV7-3	TGTGCCAGCAGCTTTGTAAGGTTTTGTCCGGAGACCCAGTACTTC	CASSFVRFCPETQYF
-	once	TRBJ2-7	TRBV19	TGTGCCAGTAGCTCCGGGTACTTAAACGAGCAGTACTTC	CASSSGYLNEQYF
-	-	TRBJ2-5	TRBV27	TGTGCCAGCAGGCCCTTTGGGAGTGCCCAAGAGACCCAGTACTTC	CASRPFGSAQETQYF
-	-	TRBJ1-6	TRBV9	TGTGCCAGCAGCGGTGATAGCTCCTATAATTCACCCCTCCACTTT	CASSGDSSYNSPLHF
-	few	TRBJ1-6	TRBV5-1	TGCGCCAGCAGCTTGGAGGGGGGCGGTAATTCACCCCTCCACTTT	CASSLEGGGNSPLHF
-	-	TRBJ2-2	TRBV29-1	TGCAGCGTTGAAGGGACTCGGAACACCGGGGAGCTGTTTTTT	CSVEGTRNTGELFF
-	-	TRBJ2-7	TRBV7-2	TGTGCCAGCAGCTTACAGAGATCCTACGAGCAGTACTTC	CASSLQRSYEQYF
-	-	TRBJ2-2	TRBV18	TGTGCCAGCTCACCCGACAGGTACACCGGGGAGCTGTTTTTT	CASSPDRYTGELFF
-	-	TRBJ2-5	TRBV10-3	TGTGCCATCAGTGAGATCGAAGGACAGCGGTACTTC	CAISEIEGQRYF
TRBD1	-	TRBJ1-6	TRBV5-1	TGCGCCAGCAGCTTGGCCGGCAGGGGGTCACCCCTCCACTTT	CASSLAGRGSPLHF
-	-	TRBJ2-4	TRBV2	TGTGCCAGCACCCCAGGGCGGTACACCATTCAGTACTTC	CASTPGRYTIQYF
-	-	TRBJ1-5	TRBV7-2	TGTGCCAGCAGCCGCGCGGGGGGAGGGAGCAATCAGCCCCAGCATTTT	CASSRAGGGSNQPQHF
-	few	TRBJ2-1	TRBV7-8	TGTGCCAGCAGCTTAGACCTAGCGCCGAATAATGAGCAGTTCTTC	CASSLDLAPNNEQFF
TRBD2	-	TRBJ2-5	TRBV11-1	TGTGCCAGCAGCTTAAGCGGGGGAGAGACCCAGTACTTC	CASSLSGGETQYF
-	-	TRBJ2-7	TRBV5-1	TGCGCCAGCAGCGGAGGGCCAGGTCAAGCCGAGCAGTACTTC	CASSGGPGQAEQYF
TRBD2	-	TRBJ2-3	TRBV6-1	TGTGCCAGCACACGGGCTAGCGGGGCCACAGATACGCAGTATTTT	CASTRASGATDTQYF
-	-	TRBJ1-1	TRBV28	TGTGCCAGCAGTCCCCTCAGGGGACCTAAGGGCCTCATGAACACTGAAGCTTTCTTT	CASSPLRGPKGLMNTEAFF
TRBD1	-	TRBJ1-3	TRBV9	TGTGCCAGCAGCGTAGTGGACAGGCCTCCTCTAGACACCATATATTTT	CASSVVDRPPLDTIYF
TRBD1	once	TRBJ2-1	TRBV6-5	TGTGCCAGCGCCGCCGGGACAGGGGGCTCCTATGAGCAGTTCTTC	CASAAGTGGSYEQFF